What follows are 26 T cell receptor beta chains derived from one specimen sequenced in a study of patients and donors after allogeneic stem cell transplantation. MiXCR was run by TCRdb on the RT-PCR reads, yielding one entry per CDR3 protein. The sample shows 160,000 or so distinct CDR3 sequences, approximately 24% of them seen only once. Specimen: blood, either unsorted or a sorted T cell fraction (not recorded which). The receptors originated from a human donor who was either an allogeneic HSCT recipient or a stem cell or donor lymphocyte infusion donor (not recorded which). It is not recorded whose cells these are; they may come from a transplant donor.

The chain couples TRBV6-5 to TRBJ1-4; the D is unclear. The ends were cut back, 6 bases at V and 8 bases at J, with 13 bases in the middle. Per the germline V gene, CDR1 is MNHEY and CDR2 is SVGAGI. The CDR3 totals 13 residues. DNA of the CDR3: TGTGCCAGCAGCTCTGGGAGGAAGGAAAAACTGTTTTTT. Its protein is CASSSGRKEKLFF.

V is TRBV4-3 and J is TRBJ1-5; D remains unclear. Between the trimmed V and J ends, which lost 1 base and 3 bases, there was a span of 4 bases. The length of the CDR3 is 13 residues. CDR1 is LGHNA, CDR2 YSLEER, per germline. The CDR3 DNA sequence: TGCGCCAGCAGCCAAGGCAACAATCAGCCCCAGCATTTT. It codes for CASSQGNNQPQHF.

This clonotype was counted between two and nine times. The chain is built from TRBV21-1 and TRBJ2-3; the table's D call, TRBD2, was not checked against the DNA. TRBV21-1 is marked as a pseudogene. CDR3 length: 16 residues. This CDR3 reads CASSKVTQDYTDTQYF. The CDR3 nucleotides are TGTGCCAGCAGCAAAGTTACACAGGACTACACAGATACGCAGTATTTT.

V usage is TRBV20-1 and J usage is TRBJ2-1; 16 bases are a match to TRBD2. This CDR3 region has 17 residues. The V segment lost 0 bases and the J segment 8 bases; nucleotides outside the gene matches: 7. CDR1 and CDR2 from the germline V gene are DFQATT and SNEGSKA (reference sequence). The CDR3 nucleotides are TGCAGTGCTAGAGATCCGGGACTAGCGGGAGGGCCGGATGAGCAGTTCTTC. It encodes CSARDPGLAGGPDEQFF.

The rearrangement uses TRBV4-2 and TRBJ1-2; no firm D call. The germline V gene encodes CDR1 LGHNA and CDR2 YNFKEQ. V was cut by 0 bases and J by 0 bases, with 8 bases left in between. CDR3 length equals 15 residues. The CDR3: CASSQDRTANYGYTF. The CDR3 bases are TGTGCCAGCAGCCAAGATCGTACGGCTAACTATGGCTACACCTTC.

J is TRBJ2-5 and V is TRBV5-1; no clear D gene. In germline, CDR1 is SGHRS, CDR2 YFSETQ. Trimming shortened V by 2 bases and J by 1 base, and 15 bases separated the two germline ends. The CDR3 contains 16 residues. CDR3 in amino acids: CASSFGLRITQETQYF. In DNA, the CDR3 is TGCGCCAGCAGCTTCGGCCTCAGGATAACCCAAGAGACCCAGTACTTC.

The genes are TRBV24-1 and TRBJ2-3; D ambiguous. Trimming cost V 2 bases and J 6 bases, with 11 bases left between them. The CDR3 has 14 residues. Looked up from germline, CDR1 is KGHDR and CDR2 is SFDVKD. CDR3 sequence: CATSDWATGDTQYF. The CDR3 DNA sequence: TGTGCCACCAGTGATTGGGCGACCGGGGATACGCAGTATTTT.

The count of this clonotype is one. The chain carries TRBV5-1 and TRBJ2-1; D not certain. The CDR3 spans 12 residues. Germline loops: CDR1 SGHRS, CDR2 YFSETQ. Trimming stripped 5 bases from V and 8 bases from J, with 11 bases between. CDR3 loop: CASSLGFDEQFF. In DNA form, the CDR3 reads TGCGCCAGCAGTTTAGGGTTCGATGAGCAGTTCTTC.

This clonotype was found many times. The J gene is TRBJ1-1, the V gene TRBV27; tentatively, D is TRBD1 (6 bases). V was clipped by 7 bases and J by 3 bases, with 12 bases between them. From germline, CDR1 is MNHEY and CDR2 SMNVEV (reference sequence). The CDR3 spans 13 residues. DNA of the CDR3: TGTGCCAGCACCCTAAGGGGGGACACTGAAGCTTTCTTT. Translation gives CASTLRGDTEAFF.

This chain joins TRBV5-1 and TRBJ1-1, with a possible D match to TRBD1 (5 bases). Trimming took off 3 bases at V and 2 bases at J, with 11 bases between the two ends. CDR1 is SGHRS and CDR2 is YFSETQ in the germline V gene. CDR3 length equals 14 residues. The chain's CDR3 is CASSSQGRNTEAFF. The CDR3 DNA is TGCGCCAGCAGCTCCCAGGGCAGAAACACTGAAGCTTTCTTT.

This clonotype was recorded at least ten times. The CDR3, as DNA: TGTGCCAGCAGTTTAGAGACTAGCGCGGTCGGCTACGAGCAGTACTTC. It is translated as CASSLETSAVGYEQYF. The V gene is TRBV27, the J gene TRBJ2-7, with 8 nucleotides matching TRBD2. From germline, CDR1 is MNHEY and CDR2 SMNVEV (reference sequence). The V gene end was trimmed by 2 bases and the J gene end by 3 bases; junction bases not matched to a gene: 9. The CDR3 loop spans 16 amino acids.

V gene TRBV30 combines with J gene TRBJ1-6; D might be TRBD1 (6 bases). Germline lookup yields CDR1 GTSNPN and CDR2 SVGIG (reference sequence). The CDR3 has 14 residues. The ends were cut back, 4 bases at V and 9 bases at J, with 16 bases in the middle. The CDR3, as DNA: TGTGCCTGGACTCCACAGGGTTTTATTTCACCCCTCCACTTT. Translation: CAWTPQGFISPLHF.

CDR3 sequence (DNA): TGTGCCAGCAGCTTAGCTTACCTTAACTATGGCTACACCTTC. This gives the protein CASSLAYLNYGYTF. The chain uses TRBV11-2 and TRBJ1-2; no clear D gene. This CDR3 is built from 14 residues. The germline V gene has CDR1 SGHAT and CDR2 FQNNGV. V was pared by 1 base and J by 1 base, with 7 bases between.

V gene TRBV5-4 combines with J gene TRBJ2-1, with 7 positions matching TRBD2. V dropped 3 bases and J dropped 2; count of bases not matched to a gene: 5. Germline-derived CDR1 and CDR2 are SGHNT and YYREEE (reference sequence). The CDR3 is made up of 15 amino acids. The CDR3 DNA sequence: TGTGCCAGCAGCTCTGAGCGGGGTCCCTACAATGAGCAGTTCTTC. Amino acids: CASSSERGPYNEQFF.

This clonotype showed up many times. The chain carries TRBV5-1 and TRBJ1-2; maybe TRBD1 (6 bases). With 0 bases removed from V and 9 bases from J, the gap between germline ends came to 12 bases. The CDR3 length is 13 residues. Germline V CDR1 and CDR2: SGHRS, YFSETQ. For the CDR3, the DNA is TGCGCCAGCAGCTTGGATCAGGGGCGAAGCTACACCTTC. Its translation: CASSLDQGRSYTF.

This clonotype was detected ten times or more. This CDR3 reads CATRRTESWSGNTIYF. DNA for the CDR3: TGTGCCACCAGGAGGACCGAAAGCTGGTCTGGAAACACCATATATTTT. The chain employs TRBV10-3 and TRBJ1-3; D ambiguous. The germline V gene encodes CDR1 ENHRY and CDR2 SYGVKD. V was clipped by 10 bases and J by 1 base, with 20 bases between them. The CDR3 extends over 16 amino acids.

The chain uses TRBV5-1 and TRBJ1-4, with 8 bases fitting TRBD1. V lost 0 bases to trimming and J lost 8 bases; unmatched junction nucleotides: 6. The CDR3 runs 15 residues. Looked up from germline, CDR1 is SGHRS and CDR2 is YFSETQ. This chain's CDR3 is CASSLGQGRSEKLFF. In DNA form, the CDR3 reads TGCGCCAGCAGCTTGGGACAGGGGCGCAGCGAAAAACTGTTTTTT.

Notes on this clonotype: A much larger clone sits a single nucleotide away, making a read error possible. CDR3 sequence (DNA): TGTGCCAGCAGTTACTCGGACCGATCGCCCCAGCATTTT. Amino acid sequence: CASSYSDRSPQHF. This chain connects TRBV6-5 to TRBJ1-5; no definite D call. Germline V gene lookup returns CDR1 MNHEY and CDR2 SVGAGI. V lost 0 bases to trimming and J lost 9 bases, with 9 bases between them. The CDR3 sequence is 13 residues long.

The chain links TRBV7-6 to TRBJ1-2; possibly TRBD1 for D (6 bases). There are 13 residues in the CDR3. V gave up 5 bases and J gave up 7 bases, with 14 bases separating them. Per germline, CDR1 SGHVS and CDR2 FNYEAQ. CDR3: CASSPGEKGGYTF. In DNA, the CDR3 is TGTGCCAGCAGCCCAGGGGAGAAGGGTGGCTACACCTTC. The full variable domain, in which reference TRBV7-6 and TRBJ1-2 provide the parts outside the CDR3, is GAGVSQSPRYKVTKRGQDVALRCDPISGHVSLYWYRQALGQGPEFLTYFNYEAQQDKSGLPNDRFSAERPEGSISTLTIQRTEQRDSAMYRCASSPGEKGGYTFGSGTRLTVV.

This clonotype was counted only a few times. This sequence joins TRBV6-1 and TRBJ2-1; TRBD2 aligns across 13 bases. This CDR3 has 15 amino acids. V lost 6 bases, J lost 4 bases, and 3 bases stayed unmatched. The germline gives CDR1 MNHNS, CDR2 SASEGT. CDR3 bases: TGTGCCAGCAGGGTACTAGCGGGAGGGTACAATGAGCAGTTCTTC. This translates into CASRVLAGGYNEQFF.

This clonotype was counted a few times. The CDR3: CASSLSGDATYEQYF. The CDR3 DNA follows: TGCGCCAGCAGCCTTTCGGGGGACGCTACCTACGAGCAGTACTTC. V is TRBV4-1 and J is TRBJ2-7, with a tentative D call TRBD2 (6 bases). This CDR3 is built from 15 residues. CDR1 MGHRA and CDR2 YSYEKL come from the germline V gene. Between the trimmed V and J ends, which lost 4 bases and 2 bases, there was a span of 15 bases.

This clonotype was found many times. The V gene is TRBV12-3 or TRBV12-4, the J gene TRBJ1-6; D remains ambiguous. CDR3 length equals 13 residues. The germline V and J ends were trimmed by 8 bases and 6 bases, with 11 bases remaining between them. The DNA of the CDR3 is TGTGCCAGCGGCCCTAGAGGTAATTCACCCCTCCACTTT. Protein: CASGPRGNSPLHF.

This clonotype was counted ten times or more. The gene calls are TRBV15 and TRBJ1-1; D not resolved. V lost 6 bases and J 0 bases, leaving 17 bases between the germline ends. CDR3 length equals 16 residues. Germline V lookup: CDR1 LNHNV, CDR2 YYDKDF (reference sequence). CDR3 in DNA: TGTGCCACCAGTACCTCCTCAACTAGCATGAACACTGAAGCTTTCTTT. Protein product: CATSTSSTSMNTEAFF.

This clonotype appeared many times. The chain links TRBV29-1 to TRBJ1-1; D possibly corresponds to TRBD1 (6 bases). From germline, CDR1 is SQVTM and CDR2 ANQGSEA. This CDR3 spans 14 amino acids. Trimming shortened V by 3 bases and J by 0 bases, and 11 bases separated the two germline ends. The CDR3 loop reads CSVDRGPMNTEAFF. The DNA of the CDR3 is TGCAGCGTTGACAGGGGCCCAATGAACACTGAAGCTTTCTTT.

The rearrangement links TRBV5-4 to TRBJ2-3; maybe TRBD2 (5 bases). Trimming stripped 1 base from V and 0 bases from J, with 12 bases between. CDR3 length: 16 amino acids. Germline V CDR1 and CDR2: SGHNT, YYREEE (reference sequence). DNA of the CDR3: TGTGCCAGCAGCTTGCAAGAGGGCCGTAGCACAGATACGCAGTATTTT. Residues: CASSLQEGRSTDTQYF.

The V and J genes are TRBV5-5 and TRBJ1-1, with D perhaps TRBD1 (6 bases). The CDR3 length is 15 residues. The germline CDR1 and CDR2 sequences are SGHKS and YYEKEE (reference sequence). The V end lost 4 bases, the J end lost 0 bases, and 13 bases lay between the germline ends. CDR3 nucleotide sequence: TGTGCCAGCAGCCCGTATGGACAGCTGAACACTGAAGCTTTCTTT. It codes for CASSPYGQLNTEAFF.